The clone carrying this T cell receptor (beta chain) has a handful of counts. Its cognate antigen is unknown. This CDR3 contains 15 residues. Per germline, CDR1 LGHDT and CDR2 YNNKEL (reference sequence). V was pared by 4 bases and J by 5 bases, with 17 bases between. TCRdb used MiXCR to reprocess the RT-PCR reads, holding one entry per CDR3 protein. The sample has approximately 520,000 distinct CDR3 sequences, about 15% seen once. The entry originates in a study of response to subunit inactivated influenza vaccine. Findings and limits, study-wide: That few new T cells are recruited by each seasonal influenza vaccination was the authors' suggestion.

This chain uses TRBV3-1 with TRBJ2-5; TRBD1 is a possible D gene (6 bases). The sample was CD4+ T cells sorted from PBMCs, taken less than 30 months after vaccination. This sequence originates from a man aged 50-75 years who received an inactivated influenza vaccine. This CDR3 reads CASSPSRGGRETQYF. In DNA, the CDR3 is TGTGCCAGCAGCCCCTCCCGTGGGGGCCGGGAGACCCAGTACTTC.